Presented here are 13 T cell receptor beta chains from one specimen sequenced in a study of early stage breast cancer tumors (dated by TCRdb to 2015 to 2018). Receptors were amplified or captured by the immunoSEQ multiplex PCR assay. As stored in TCRdb, this immuneACCESS dataset retains in-frame rearrangements with V and J assigned. A fraction of the clones does not appear; measured against another copy, unresolved V genes explain less than half of the discrepancy, and the remainder lacks a known reason. This sample is represented by some 58,000 clones; over 65% of them were singletons. The ten largest clonotypes hold 3.4% of the sample. Sequenced: blood. The receptor source for this set is a person between 30 and 45 years old with breast cancer.

The V gene is TRBV10-3, the J gene TRBJ2-2; D not certain. The CDR3 has 12 amino acids. The germline V and J ends were trimmed by 10 bases and 4 bases, with 10 bases remaining between them. Germline CDR1 is ENHRY and CDR2 is SYGVKD. CDR3 sequence reads: CASLTPTGELFF. The CDR3, as DNA: TGTGCCAGCCTAACTCCCACCGGGGAGCTGTTTTTT.

This chain connects TRBV7-8 to TRBJ1-3, with a tentative D call TRBD1 (6 bases). CDR3 length equals 15 residues. Germline V gene sequence: CDR1 SGHVS, CDR2 FQNEAQ. The V gene lost 4 bases and the J gene lost 0 bases, with 10 bases spanning the gap. The CDR3 DNA reads TGTGCCAGCAGCTCCCCAGGGGTCTCTGGAAACACCATATATTTT. Residues: CASSSPGVSGNTIYF.

This clone has only one observation. The chain links TRBV5-1 to TRBJ2-3; TRBD2 matches 9 bases. The germline gives CDR1 SGHRS, CDR2 YFSETQ. This CDR3 has 17 residues. With V trimmed by 6 bases and J by 1 base, 12 bases remained unmatched. The CDR3 nucleotides are TGCGCCAGCACGCCCAGGATAGCGGGAGAGGGCACAGATACGCAGTATTTT. Amino acid sequence: CASTPRIAGEGTDTQYF.

This clone was picked up one time. The genes are TRBV11-2 and TRBJ2-7; D is unclear. Germline loops: CDR1 SGHAT, CDR2 FQNNGV. The CDR3 extends over 14 amino acids. V was trimmed by 5 bases and J by 0 bases, leaving 11 bases between them. The CDR3 DNA follows: TGTGCCAGCAGCCTTAGCCGGAGCTCCTACGAGCAGTACTTC. Translating gives CASSLSRSSYEQYF.

The J gene is TRBJ2-3, the V gene TRBV19; 11 nucleotides line up with TRBD1. V was pared by 3 bases and J by 6 bases, with 8 bases of the junction left unmatched. Germline CDR1 LNHDA, CDR2 SQIVND (reference sequence). The CDR3 is 16 amino acids. CDR3 bases: TGTGCCAGTAGTATCCTACCGGGACAGGGGGTGGATACGCAGTATTTT. Its protein product is CASSILPGQGVDTQYF.

This chain connects TRBV4-1 to TRBJ2-1; possible D gene TRBD2, 5 bases. The germline V gene has CDR1 MGHRA and CDR2 YSYEKL. This CDR3 spans 17 amino acids. V lost 0 bases and J lost 7, with 19 bases in between. The CDR3, as DNA: TGCGCCAGCAGCCAAGAAGGTACTCCCGGAGGTCGGAATGAGCAGTTCTTC. Translating gives CASSQEGTPGGRNEQFF.

The chain is built from TRBV9 and TRBJ1-5, with 8 bases aligning to TRBD1. This CDR3 contains 15 residues. After removal of 4 bases from V and 4 bases from J, the junction contained 7 bases not matched to a gene. Germline loops: CDR1 SGDLS, CDR2 YYNGEE. The CDR3 DNA reads as TGTGCCAGCAGCACAGGGGGGACGCGAAATCAGCCCCAGCATTTT. As protein: CASSTGGTRNQPQHF.

V is TRBV14 and J is TRBJ2-3, with a weak D call TRBD2 (5 bases). Per germline, CDR1 SGHDN and CDR2 FVKESK. V was trimmed by 0 bases and J by 4 bases, leaving 8 bases between them. There are 14 residues in the CDR3. CDR3: CASSQDLAADTQYF. In DNA form, the CDR3 reads TGTGCCAGCAGCCAAGATCTAGCAGCAGATACGCAGTATTTT.

For the CDR3, the DNA is TGTGCCAGCATCTTAAACACCGGGGAGCTGTTTTTT. Residues: CASILNTGELFF. The chain joins TRBV2 to TRBJ2-2; D is unresolved. V lost 7 bases to trimming and J lost 2 bases, with 5 bases between them. This CDR3 has 12 residues. CDR1 is SNHLY and CDR2 is FYNNEI in the germline V gene.

The chain joins TRBV5-1 to TRBJ2-3; 8 nucleotides match TRBD2. This CDR3 has 16 amino acids. Germline lookup yields CDR1 SGHRS and CDR2 YFSETQ. V was pared by 4 bases and J by 2 bases, with 9 bases of the junction left unmatched. Here the CDR3 reads CASSVTTGGFTDTQYF. CDR3 bases: TGCGCCAGCAGCGTCACTACGGGAGGGTTCACAGATACGCAGTATTTT.

The chain joins TRBV27 to TRBJ2-5, with D perhaps TRBD1 (7 bases). Trimming stripped 5 bases from V and 1 base from J, with 11 bases between. The CDR3 has 14 residues. From germline, CDR1 is MNHEY and CDR2 SMNVEV (reference sequence). CDR3 coding DNA: TGTGCCAGCAGTCCAGGGGGGTTCCAAGAGACCCAGTACTTC. Translating gives CASSPGGFQETQYF.

This clone was detected only a few times. This chain connects TRBV20-1 to TRBJ1-1; D is unclear. The CDR3 sequence is 11 residues long. With 8 bases removed from V and 2 bases from J, the gap between germline ends came to 9 bases. Germline CDR1 and CDR2: DFQATT and SNEGSKA (reference sequence). As DNA, the CDR3 is TGCAGTCTGTGGACTAACACTGAAGCTTTCTTT. The encoded protein is CSLWTNTEAFF.

This sequence joins TRBV11-2 and TRBJ2-3; 8 bases line up with TRBD2. Germline trimming cut 3 bases from V and 13 bases from J; bases unmatched to any gene: 9. The germline V gene has CDR1 SGHAT and CDR2 FQNNGV. The CDR3 loop spans 13 amino acids. Here the CDR3 reads CASSFSVAGSKYF. The CDR3 bases are TGTGCCAGCAGCTTTTCGGTAGCGGGATCGAAGTATTTT.